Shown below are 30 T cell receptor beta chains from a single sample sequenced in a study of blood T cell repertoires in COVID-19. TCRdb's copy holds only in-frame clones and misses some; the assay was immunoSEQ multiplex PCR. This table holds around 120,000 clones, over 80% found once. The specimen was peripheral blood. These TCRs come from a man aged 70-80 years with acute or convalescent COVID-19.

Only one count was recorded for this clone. The CDR3 region is CATRADSTGELFF. Here the CDR3 DNA reads TGTGCCACCAGGGCAGATTCCACCGGGGAGCTGTTTTTT. The chain has TRBV24-1 and TRBJ2-2; D unresolved. The CDR3 consists of 13 residues. V was pared by 7 bases and J by 4 bases, with 9 bases between. Germline CDR1 reads KGHDR; CDR2 reads SFDVKD.

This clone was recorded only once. CDR3 residues: CASSLSGGAGTDTQYF. CDR3 DNA sequence: TGCGCCAGCAGCTTGAGCGGGGGGGCCGGTACAGATACGCAGTATTTT. The genes are TRBV5-1 and TRBJ2-3; TRBD2 matches 10 bases. After removal of 1 base from V and 3 bases from J, the junction contained 5 bases not matched to a gene. The CDR3 totals 16 residues. The V gene's germline CDR1 is SGHRS and CDR2 YFSETQ.

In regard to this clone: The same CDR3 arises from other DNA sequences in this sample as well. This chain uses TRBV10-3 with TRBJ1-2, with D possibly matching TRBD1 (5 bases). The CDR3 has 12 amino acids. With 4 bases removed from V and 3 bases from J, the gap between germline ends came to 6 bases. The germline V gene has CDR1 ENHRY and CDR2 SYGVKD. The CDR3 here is CAISAGDYGYTF. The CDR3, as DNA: TGTGCCATCAGTGCGGGGGACTATGGCTACACCTTC.

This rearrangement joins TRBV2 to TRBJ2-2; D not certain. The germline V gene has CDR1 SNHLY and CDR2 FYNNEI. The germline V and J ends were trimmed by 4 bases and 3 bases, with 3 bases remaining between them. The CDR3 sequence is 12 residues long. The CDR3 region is CASSGDTGELFF. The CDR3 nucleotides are TGTGCCAGCAGTGGAGACACCGGGGAGCTGTTTTTT.

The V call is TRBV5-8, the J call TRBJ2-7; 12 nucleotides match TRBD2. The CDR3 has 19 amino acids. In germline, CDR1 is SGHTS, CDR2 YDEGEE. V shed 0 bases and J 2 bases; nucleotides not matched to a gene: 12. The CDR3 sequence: CASSLEGLAGGPIPYEQYF. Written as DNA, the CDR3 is TGTGCCAGCAGCTTGGAGGGGCTAGCGGGGGGGCCTATCCCCTACGAGCAGTACTTC.

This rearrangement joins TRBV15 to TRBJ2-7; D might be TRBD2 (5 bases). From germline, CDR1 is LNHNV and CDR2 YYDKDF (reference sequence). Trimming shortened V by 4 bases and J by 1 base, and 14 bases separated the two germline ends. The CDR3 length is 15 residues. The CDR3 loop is CATSKDNRDSYEQYF. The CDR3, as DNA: TGTGCCACCAGCAAGGATAACCGGGATTCCTACGAGCAGTACTTC.

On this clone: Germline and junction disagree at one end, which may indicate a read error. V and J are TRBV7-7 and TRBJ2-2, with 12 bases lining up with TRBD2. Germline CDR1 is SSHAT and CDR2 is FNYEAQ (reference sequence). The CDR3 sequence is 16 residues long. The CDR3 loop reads CASSPGLAGRTGELFF. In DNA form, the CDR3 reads TGTGCTAGCAGCCCGGGACTAGCGGGCCGCACCGGGGAGCTGTTTTTT.

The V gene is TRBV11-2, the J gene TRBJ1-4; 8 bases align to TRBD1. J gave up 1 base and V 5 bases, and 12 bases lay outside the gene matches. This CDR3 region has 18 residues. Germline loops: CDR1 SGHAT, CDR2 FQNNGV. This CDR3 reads CASSLRTGRPGTNEKLFF. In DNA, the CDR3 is TGTGCCAGCAGCCTACGGACAGGGAGACCAGGAACTAATGAAAAACTGTTTTTT.

The chain's CDR3 is CASSYSNRAFDNSNQPQHF. In DNA, the CDR3 is TGTGCCAGCAGTTACTCGAACAGGGCCTTTGACAATAGCAATCAGCCCCAGCATTTT. V is TRBV6-2 or TRBV6-3 and J is TRBJ1-5; D is possibly TRBD1 (6 bases). The V and J ends lost 0 bases and 0 bases respectively, with 18 bases between them. The CDR3 has 19 amino acids. CDR1 and CDR2 from the germline V gene are MNHEY and SVGEGT.

The CDR3 sequence: CASSLGQGTFYEQYF. The DNA for the CDR3 is TGTGCCAGCAGTTTAGGACAGGGGACGTTCTACGAGCAGTACTTC. This rearrangement joins TRBV27 to TRBJ2-7; 9 bases align to TRBD1. V dropped 2 bases and J dropped 3; count of bases not matched to a gene: 5. Germline V gives CDR1 MNHEY, CDR2 SMNVEV (reference sequence). The CDR3 has 15 amino acids.

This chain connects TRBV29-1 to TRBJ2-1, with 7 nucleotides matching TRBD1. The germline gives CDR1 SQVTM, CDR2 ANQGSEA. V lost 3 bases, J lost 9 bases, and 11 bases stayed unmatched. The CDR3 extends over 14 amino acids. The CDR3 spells CSVEGRGSYGEQFF. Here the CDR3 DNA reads TGCAGCGTTGAGGGCAGGGGGTCCTATGGTGAGCAGTTCTTC.

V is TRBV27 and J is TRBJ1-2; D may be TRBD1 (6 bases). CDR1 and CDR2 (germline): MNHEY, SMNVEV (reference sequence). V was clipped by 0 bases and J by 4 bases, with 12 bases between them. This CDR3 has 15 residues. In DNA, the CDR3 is TGTGCCAGCAGTTTATCGGCCGGACAGTTCTATGGCTACACCTTC. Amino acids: CASSLSAGQFYGYTF.

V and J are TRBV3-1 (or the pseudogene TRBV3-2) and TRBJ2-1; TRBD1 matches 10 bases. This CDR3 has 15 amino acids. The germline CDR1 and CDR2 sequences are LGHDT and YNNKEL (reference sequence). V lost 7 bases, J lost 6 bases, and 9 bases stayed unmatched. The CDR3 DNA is TGTGCCAGCACCCGAGCTGGGACAGGGGTCAATGAGCAGTTCTTC. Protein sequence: CASTRAGTGVNEQFF.

CDR3 sequence reads: CASSLTDRGPLFSGNTIYF. CDR3 sequence (DNA): TGCGCCAGCAGCTTGACGGACAGGGGGCCTCTATTCTCTGGAAACACCATATATTTT. The chain employs TRBV5-1 and TRBJ1-3; 11 positions agree with TRBD1. This CDR3 spans 19 amino acids. The germline V gene encodes CDR1 SGHRS and CDR2 YFSETQ. V lost 1 base to trimming and J lost 0 bases; unmatched junction nucleotides: 9.

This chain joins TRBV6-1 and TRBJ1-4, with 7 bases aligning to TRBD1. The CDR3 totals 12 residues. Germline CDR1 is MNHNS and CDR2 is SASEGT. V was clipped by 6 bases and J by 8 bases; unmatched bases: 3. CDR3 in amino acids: CASSRGLEKLFF. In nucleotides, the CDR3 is TGTGCCAGCAGCAGGGGGTTGGAAAAACTGTTTTTT.

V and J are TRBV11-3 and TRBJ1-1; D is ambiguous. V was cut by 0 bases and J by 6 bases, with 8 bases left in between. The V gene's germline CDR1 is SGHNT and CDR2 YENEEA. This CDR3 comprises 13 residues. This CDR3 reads CASSLEGSAEAFF. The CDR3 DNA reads TGTGCCAGCAGCTTAGAGGGCTCAGCTGAAGCTTTCTTT.

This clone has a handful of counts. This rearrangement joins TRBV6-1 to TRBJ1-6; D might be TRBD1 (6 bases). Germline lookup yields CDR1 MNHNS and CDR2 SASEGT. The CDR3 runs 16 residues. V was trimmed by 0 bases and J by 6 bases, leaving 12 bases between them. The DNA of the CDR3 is TGTGCCAGCAGTGAAGCGGCGGGGGCCGCTAATTCACCCCTCCACTTT. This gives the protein CASSEAAGAANSPLHF.

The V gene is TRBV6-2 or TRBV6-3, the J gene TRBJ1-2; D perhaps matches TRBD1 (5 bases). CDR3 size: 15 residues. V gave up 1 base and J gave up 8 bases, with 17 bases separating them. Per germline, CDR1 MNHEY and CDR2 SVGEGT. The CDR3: CASSYYTARVLGYTF. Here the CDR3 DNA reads TGTGCCAGCAGTTACTATACCGCCAGGGTTTTGGGCTACACCTTC.

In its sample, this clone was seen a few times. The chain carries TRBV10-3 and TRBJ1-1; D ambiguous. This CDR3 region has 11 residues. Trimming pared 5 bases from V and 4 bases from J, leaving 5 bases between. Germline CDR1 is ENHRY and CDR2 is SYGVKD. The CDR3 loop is CAISTGTEAFF. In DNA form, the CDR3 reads TGTGCCATCAGTACGGGCACTGAAGCTTTCTTT.

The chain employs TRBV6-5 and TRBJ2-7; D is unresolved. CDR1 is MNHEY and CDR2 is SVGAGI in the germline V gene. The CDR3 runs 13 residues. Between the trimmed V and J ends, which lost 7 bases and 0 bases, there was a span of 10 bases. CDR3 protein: CASKLHSSYEQYF. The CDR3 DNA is TGTGCCAGCAAACTGCACAGCTCCTACGAGCAGTACTTC.

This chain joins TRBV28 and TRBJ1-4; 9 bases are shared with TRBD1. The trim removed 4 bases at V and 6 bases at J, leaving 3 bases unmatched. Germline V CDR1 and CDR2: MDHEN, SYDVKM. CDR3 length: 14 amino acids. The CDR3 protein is CASSWDRVDEKLFF. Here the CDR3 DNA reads TGTGCCAGCAGTTGGGACAGGGTGGATGAAAAACTGTTTTTT. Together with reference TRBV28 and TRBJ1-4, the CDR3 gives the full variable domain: DVKVTQSSRYLVKRTGEKVFLECVQDMDHENMFWYRQDPGLGLRLIYFSYDVKMKEKGDIPEGYSVSREKKERFSLILESASTNQTSMYLCASSWDRVDEKLFFGSGTQLSVL.

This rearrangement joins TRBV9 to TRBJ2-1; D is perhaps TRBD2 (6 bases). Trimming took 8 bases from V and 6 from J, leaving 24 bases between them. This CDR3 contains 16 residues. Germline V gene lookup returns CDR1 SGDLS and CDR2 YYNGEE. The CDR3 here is CASCRSPRGNFNEQFF. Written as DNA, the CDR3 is TGTGCCAGTTGCAGGTCCCCCCGGGGGAATTTCAATGAGCAGTTCTTC.

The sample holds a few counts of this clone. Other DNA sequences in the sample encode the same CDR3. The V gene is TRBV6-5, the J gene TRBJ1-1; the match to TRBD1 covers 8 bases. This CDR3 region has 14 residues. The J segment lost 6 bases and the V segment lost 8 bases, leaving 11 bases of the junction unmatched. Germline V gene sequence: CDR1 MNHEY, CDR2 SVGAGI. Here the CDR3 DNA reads TGTGCCAGCTCTTTATCAGGGGGCAGGGCTGAAGCTTTCTTT. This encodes CASSLSGGRAEAFF.

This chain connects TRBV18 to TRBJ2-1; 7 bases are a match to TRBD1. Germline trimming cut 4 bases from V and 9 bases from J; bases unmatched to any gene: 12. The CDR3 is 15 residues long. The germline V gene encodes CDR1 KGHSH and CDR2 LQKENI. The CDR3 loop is CASSLRPGGSREQFF. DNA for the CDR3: TGTGCCAGCTCACTTCGTCCAGGGGGTTCTCGTGAGCAGTTCTTC.

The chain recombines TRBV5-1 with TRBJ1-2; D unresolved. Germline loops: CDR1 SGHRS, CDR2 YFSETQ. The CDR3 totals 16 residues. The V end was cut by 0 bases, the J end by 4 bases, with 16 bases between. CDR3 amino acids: CASSLEGRAGSYGYTF. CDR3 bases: TGCGCCAGCAGCTTGGAGGGCCGGGCGGGCAGCTATGGCTACACCTTC.

CDR3 sequence (DNA): TGCAGCACGTTGTTTCGCTACAGGGAGGGGGACTATGGCTACACCTTC. This codes for CSTLFRYREGDYGYTF. The chain links TRBV29-1 to TRBJ1-2; D is possibly TRBD1 (6 bases). Germline-derived CDR1 and CDR2 are SQVTM and ANQGSEA. Trimming removed 8 bases from V and 3 bases from J, with 25 bases in between. The CDR3 has 16 amino acids.

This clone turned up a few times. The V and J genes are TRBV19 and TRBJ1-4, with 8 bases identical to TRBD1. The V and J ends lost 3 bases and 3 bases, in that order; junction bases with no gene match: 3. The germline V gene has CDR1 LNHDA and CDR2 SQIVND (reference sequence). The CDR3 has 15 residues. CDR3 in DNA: TGTGCCAGTAGTATGGGCAGGGGGCCTAATGAAAAACTGTTTTTT. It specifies CASSMGRGPNEKLFF.

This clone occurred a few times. The DNA for the CDR3 is TGTGCCAGCAGCTTAGCGGGGGCGAGCACTGAAGCTTTCTTT. Its translation is CASSLAGASTEAFF. V and J are TRBV7-9 and TRBJ1-1, with D perhaps TRBD1 (6 bases). Germline loops: CDR1 SEHNR, CDR2 FQNEAQ (reference sequence). The CDR3 loop spans 14 amino acids. Trimming pared 0 bases from V and 4 bases from J, leaving 9 bases between.

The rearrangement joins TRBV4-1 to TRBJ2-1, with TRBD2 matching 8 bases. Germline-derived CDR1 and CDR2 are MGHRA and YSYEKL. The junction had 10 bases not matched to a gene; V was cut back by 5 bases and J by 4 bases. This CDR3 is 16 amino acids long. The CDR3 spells CASSVRISSGYNEQFF. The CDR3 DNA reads TGCGCCAGCAGCGTCCGTATATCTAGCGGGTACAATGAGCAGTTCTTC.

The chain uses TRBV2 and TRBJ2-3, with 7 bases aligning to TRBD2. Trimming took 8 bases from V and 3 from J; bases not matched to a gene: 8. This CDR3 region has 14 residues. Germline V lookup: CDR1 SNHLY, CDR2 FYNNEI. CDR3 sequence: CASGRWRGTDTQYF. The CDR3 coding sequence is TGTGCCAGCGGGAGATGGCGGGGGACAGATACGCAGTATTTT. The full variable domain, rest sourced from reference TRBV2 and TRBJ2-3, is EPEVTQTPSHQVTQMGQEVILRCVPISNHLYFYWYRQILGQKVEFLVSFYNNEISEKSEIFDDQFSVERPDGSNFTLKIRSTKLEDSAMYFCASGRWRGTDTQYFGPGTRLTVL.